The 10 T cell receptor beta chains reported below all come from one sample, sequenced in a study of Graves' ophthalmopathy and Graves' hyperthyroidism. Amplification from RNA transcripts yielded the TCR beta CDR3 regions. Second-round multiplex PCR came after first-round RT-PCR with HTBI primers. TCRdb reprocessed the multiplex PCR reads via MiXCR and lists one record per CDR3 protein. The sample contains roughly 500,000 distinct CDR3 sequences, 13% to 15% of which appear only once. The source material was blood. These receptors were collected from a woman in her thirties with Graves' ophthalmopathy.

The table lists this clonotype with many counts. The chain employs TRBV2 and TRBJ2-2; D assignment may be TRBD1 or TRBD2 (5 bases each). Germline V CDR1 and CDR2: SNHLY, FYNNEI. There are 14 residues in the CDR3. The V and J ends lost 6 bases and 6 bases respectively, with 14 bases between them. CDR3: CASRTRGRSGELFF. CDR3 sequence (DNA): TGTGCCAGCAGGACCCGGGGCAGGTCCGGGGAGCTGTTTTTT.

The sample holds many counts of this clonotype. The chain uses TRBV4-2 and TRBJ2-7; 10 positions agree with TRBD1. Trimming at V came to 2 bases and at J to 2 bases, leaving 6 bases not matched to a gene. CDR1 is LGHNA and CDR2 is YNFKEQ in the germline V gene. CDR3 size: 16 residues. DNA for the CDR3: TGTGCCAGCAGCCAAAACCCGGACAGGGGGGCCTACGAGCAGTACTTC. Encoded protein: CASSQNPDRGAYEQYF.

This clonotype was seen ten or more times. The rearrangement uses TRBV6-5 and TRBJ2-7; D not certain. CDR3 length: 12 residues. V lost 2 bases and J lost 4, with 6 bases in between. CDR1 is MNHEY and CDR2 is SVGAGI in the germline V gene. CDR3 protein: CASSYPNYEQYF. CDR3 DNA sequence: TGTGCCAGCAGTTACCCTAATTACGAGCAGTACTTC.

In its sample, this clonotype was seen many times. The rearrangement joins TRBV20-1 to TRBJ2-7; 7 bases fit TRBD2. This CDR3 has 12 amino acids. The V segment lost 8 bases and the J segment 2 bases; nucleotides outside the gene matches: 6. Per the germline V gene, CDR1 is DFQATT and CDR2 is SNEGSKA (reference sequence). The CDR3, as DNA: TGCAGTACCCGGGGGGAAACCTACGAGCAGTACTTC. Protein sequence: CSTRGETYEQYF.

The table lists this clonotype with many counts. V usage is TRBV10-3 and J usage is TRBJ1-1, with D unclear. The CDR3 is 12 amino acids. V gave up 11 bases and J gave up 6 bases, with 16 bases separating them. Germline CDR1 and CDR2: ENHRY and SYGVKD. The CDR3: CASRYEGAEAFF. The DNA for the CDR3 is TGTGCCTCCCGTTATGAGGGCGCTGAAGCTTTCTTT.

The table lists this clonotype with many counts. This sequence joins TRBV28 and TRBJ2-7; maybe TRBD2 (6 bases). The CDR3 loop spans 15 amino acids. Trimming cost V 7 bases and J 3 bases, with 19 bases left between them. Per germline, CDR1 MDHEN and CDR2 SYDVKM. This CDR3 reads CASTPAGQGNYEQYF. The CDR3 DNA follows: TGTGCCAGCACCCCGGCGGGGCAGGGTAACTACGAGCAGTACTTC.

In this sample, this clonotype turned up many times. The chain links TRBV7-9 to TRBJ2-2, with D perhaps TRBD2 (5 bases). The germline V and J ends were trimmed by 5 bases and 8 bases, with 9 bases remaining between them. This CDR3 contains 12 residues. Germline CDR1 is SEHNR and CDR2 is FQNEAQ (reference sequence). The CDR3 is CASSMPGGELFF. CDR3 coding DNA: TGTGCCAGCAGCATGCCGGGAGGGGAGCTGTTTTTT. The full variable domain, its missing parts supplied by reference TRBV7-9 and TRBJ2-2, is DTGVSQNPRHKITKRGQNVTFRCDPISEHNRLYWYRQTLGQGPEFLTYFQNEAQLEKSRLLSDRFSAERPKGSFSTLEIQRTEQGDSAMYLCASSMPGGELFFGEGSRLTVL.

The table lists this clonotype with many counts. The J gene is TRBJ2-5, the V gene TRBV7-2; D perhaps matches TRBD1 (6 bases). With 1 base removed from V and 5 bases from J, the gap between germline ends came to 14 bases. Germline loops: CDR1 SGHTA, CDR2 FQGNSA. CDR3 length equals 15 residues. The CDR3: CASSLVGRGMETQYF. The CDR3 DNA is TGTGCCAGCAGCTTAGTTGGCAGGGGTATGGAGACCCAGTACTTC.

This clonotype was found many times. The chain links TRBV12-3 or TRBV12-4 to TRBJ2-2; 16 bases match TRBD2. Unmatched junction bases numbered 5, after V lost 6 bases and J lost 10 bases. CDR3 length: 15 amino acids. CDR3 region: CASRIGTSGRVELFF. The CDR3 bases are TGTGCCAGCAGGATCGGGACTAGCGGGAGGGTGGAGCTGTTTTTT.

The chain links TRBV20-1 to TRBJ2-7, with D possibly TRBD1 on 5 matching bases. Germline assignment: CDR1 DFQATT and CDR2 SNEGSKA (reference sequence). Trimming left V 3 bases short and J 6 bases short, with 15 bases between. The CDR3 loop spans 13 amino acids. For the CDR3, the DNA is TGCAGTGCTAGTGGCAGGGTGGGCCTCGAGCAGTACTTC. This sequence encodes CSASGRVGLEQYF.